This T cell receptor beta chain was profiled in a study of chemoradiotherapy in HPV16-positive cancers. This CDR3 is 16 amino acids long. Germline V CDR1 and CDR2: LNHDA, SQIVND (reference sequence). Between the trimmed V and J ends, which lost 5 bases and 2 bases, there was a span of 17 bases. Comment on this clone: Antigen specificity is unknown.

The method was immunoSEQ multiplex PCR; TCRdb's version includes in-frame clones alone and lacks a portion of them. The profile shows 4,500 to 6,500 clones, about 80% of them singletons. Study results and limitations: Candidate HPV-specific clones and E7-related TCR motifs grew in tumor during treatment.

Sampling took place from a patient who underwent chemoradiotherapy. The sequence was collected from a human donor with HPV-associated anogenital cancer. The rearrangement joins TRBV19 to TRBJ2-3; D might be TRBD1 (5 bases). The CDR3 spells CASSERGILFTDTQYF. The CDR3 DNA reads TGTGCCAGTAGTGAAAGGGGCATTCTGTTCACAGATACGCAGTATTTT.